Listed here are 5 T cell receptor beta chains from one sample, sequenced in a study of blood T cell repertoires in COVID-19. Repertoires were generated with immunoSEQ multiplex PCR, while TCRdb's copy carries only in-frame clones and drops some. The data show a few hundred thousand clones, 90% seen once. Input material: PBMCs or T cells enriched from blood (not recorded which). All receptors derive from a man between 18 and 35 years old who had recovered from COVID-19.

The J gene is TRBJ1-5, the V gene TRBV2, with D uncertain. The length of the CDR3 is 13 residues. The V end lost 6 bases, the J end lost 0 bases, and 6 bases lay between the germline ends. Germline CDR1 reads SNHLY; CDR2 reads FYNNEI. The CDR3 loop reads CASSLSSNQPQHF. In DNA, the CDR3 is TGTGCCAGCAGCCTAAGTAGCAATCAGCCCCAGCATTTT.

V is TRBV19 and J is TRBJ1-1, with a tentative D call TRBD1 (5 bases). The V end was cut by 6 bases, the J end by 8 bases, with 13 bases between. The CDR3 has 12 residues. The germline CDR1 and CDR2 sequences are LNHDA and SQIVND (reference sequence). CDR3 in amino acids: CASSARGSEAFF. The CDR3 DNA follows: TGTGCCAGTAGCGCAAGGGGTTCCGAAGCTTTCTTT.

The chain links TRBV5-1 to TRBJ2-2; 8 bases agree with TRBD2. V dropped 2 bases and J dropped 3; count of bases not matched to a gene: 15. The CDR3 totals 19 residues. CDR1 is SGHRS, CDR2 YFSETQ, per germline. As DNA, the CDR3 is TGCGCCAGCAGCTTCTCAAAAAGAAGCGGGAGTCTGGACACCGGGGAGCTGTTTTTT. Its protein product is CASSFSKRSGSLDTGELFF.

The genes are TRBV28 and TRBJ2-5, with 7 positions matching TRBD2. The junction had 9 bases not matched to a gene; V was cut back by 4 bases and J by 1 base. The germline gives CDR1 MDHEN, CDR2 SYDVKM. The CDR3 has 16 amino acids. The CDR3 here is CASSSLWEGSQETQYF. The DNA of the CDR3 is TGTGCCAGCAGTTCCCTTTGGGAGGGTTCCCAAGAGACCCAGTACTTC.

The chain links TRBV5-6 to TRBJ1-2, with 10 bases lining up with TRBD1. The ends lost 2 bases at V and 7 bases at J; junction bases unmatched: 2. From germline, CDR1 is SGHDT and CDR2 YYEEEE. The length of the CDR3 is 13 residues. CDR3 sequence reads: CASSLRTGGGYTF. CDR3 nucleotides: TGTGCCAGCAGCTTAAGGACAGGGGGTGGCTACACCTTC.